Listed below are T cell receptor beta chains from one sample, sequenced in a study of tumor-infiltrating lymphocytes in localized non-small cell lung cancer. The method was immunoSEQ multiplex PCR; TCRdb's version includes in-frame clones alone and lacks a portion of them. The sample lists under 35,000 clones; roughly 88% were seen once. The material sequenced was lung tumor tissue. The receptor source for this set is a human donor with non-small cell lung cancer. Both conserved end residues are part of each CDR3. D genes are given only for firm matches. Rows may omit the clone size; those that give it use once, few, many or a size class.

V,length,D,size,J,CDR3,DNA
TRBV10-3,12,.,.,TRBJ2-7,CAIRGGTYEQYF,TGTGCCATCCGTGGAGGGACCTACGAGCAGTACTTC
TRBV7-3,17,.,medium-sized,TRBJ1-2,CASSPTIRGQGTYGYTF,TGTGCCAGCAGCCCAACAATCAGAGGCCAGGGAACCTATGGCTACACCTTC
TRBV7-6,14,.,.,TRBJ2-1,CASSLDAGVAEQFF,TGTGCCAGCAGCTTAGATGCTGGGGTTGCGGAGCAGTTCTTC
TRBV4-1,16,.,.,TRBJ1-3,CASSPILGGSGNTIYF,TGCGCCAGCAGCCCTATTCTCGGGGGCTCTGGAAACACCATATATTTT
TRBV7-2,15,TRBD1,few,TRBJ2-5,CASSLGPGQQETQYF,TGTGCCAGCAGCTTAGGCCCGGGACAGCAAGAGACCCAGTACTTC
TRBV20-1,11,.,.,TRBJ1-1,CSVRMNTEAFF,TGCAGTGTCCGCATGAACACTGAAGCTTTCTTT
TRBV19,13,.,.,TRBJ1-1,CAIKRGPGTEAFF,TGTGCCATCAAGAGAGGGCCCGGCACTGAAGCTTTCTTT
TRBV9,14,.,.,TRBJ1-4,CASSVDSGDEKLFF,TGTGCCAGCAGCGTAGACAGTGGGGATGAAAAACTGTTTTTT
TRBV5-1,15,.,.,TRBJ2-7,CASRGGTQSSYEQYF,TGCGCCAGCAGAGGTGGGACGCAAAGCTCCTACGAGCAGTACTTC
TRBV30,15,.,.,TRBJ2-3,CAWSVLVSSTDTQYF,TGTGCCTGGAGTGTCCTGGTGTCTAGCACAGATACGCAGTATTTT
TRBV6-5,13,.,once,TRBJ2-5,CASSYAGTETQYF,TGTGCCAGCAGTTATGCGGGGACTGAGACCCAGTACTTC
TRBV10-3,13,.,.,TRBJ1-6,CATQGETYSPLHF,TGTGCCACTCAGGGAGAGACTTACTCACCCCTCCACTTT
TRBV16,15,.,.,TRBJ2-3,CASSQFGRNTDTQYF,TGTGCCAGCAGCCAATTCGGCAGGAACACAGATACGCAGTATTTT
TRBV7-7,14,TRBD1,.,TRBJ2-7,CASSLAEGAVEQYF,TGTGCTAGCAGCTTAGCAGAGGGGGCGGTCGAGCAGTACTTC
TRBV4-1,17,.,.,TRBJ1-5,CASSQDSREGDRWPQHF,TGCGCCAGCAGCCAAGATTCCCGGGAGGGGGACCGCTGGCCCCAGCATTTT
TRBV5-1,16,TRBD1,.,TRBJ2-5,CASSLGMTGNQETQYF,TGCGCCAGCAGCTTGGGGATGACAGGGAACCAAGAGACCCAGTACTTC
TRBV6-5,15,TRBD2,.,TRBJ2-7,CASSYSGGLSYEQYF,TGTGCCAGCAGTTATAGCGGGGGGCTCTCCTACGAGCAGTACTTC
TRBV27,15,TRBD1,.,TRBJ1-2,CASSPRGTASYGYTF,TGTGCCAGCAGCCCCCGGGGGACAGCGAGCTATGGCTACACCTTC
TRBV10-3,16,TRBD1,once,TRBJ1-5,CAISEGGRGRGQPQHF,TGTGCCATCAGTGAGGGGGGTAGGGGGCGCGGTCAGCCCCAGCATTTT
TRBV30,14,.,few,TRBJ1-2,CAWSAGRLLYGYTF,TGTGCCTGGAGCGCAGGGCGCCTTTTATATGGCTACACCTTC
TRBV28,14,TRBD1,.,TRBJ1-4,CASNRQGVPGKLFF,TGTGCCAGCAATCGACAGGGGGTCCCTGGAAAACTGTTTTTT
TRBV27,15,TRBD2,.,TRBJ2-3,CASRITSGGADVQYF,TGTGCCAGCAGAATAACCAGCGGGGGGGCCGATGTGCAGTATTTT
TRBV6-1,13,.,.,TRBJ1-6,CASALGEESPLHF,TGTGCCAGCGCCCTGGGGGAGGAGTCACCCCTCCACTTT
TRBV5-4,14,TRBD1,.,TRBJ1-2,CASSLGQGAFGYTF,TGTGCCAGCAGCTTGGGACAGGGGGCGTTCGGCTACACCTTC
TRBV25-1,14,.,.,TRBJ2-1,CASSAGGPYNEQFF,TGTGCCAGCAGTGCGGGGGGCCCCTACAATGAGCAGTTCTTC
TRBV5-4,16,TRBD2,.,TRBJ2-1,CASSLASGGLYNEQFF,TGTGCCAGCAGCTTGGCCAGCGGGGGGCTGTATAATGAGCAGTTCTTC
TRBV6-6,16,.,.,TRBJ1-1,CASSYPPSGASTEAFF,TGTGCCAGCAGTTACCCACCGTCCGGGGCCAGCACTGAAGCTTTCTTT
TRBV6-5,14,TRBD1,.,TRBJ1-2,CASSYDRGLGGYTF,TGTGCCAGCAGTTACGACAGGGGGCTTGGTGGCTACACCTTC
TRBV28,17,TRBD2,.,TRBJ2-5,CASSPTNYGTGGETQYF,TGTGCCAGCAGTCCGACCAATTACGGGACGGGGGGAGAGACCCAGTACTTC
TRBV14,13,.,once,TRBJ1-2,CASSQAAAYGYTF,TGTGCCAGCAGCCAAGCGGCGGCCTATGGCTACACCTTC
TRBV27,14,TRBD1,.,TRBJ2-5,CASSLGTGLETQYF,TGTGCCAGCAGTTTGGGGACAGGGTTGGAGACCCAGTACTTC
TRBV4-3,18,TRBD1,.,TRBJ1-5,CASSQDLGGLLSNQPQHF,TGCGCCAGCAGCCAAGATTTAGGGGGCCTTCTTAGCAATCAGCCCCAGCATTTT
TRBV27,14,.,.,TRBJ1-6,CASNIQGPNSPLHF,TGTGCCAGCAACATACAGGGCCCTAATTCACCCCTCCACTTT